These 20 T cell receptor beta chains were all obtained from the same sample, sequenced in a study of monozygotic twins with inflammatory bowel disease. TCRdb reanalyzed the 5' RACE reads, giving one entry per CDR3 protein sequence and no DNA. The sample yields 200,000 to 250,000 distinct CDR3 sequences, of which the top ten take up less than 9%. Sequencing input: blood. These receptors all come from a human donor with ulcerative colitis or Crohn's disease, or a healthy co-twin of an affected twin (not recorded which).

The chain has TRBV5-1 and TRBJ1-2; there is no DNA to check the TCRdb D call of TRBD1. This CDR3 is built from 13 residues. Germline loops: CDR1 SGHRS, CDR2 YFSETQ. CDR3 sequence reads: CASMDRGADGYTF.

This chain uses TRBV5-1 with TRBJ2-1; TCRdb names TRBD1, which stays unverified in the absence of DNA. In germline, CDR1 is SGHRS, CDR2 YFSETQ. This CDR3 comprises 14 residues. CDR3: CASSLDPGVNEQFF. Filled out from reference TRBV5-1 and TRBJ2-1, the complete variable domain reads KAGVTQTPRYLIKTRGQQVTLSCSPISGHRSVSWYQQTPGQGLQFLFEYFSETQRNKGNFPGRFSGRQFSNSRSEMNVSTLELGDSALYLCASSLDPGVNEQFFGPGTRLTVL.

The chain uses TRBV29-1 and TRBJ1-1; with no DNA, the TCRdb D assignment of TRBD1 cannot be verified. Germline CDR1 reads SQVTM; CDR2 reads ANQGSEA. CDR3 size: 12 residues. CDR3 sequence reads: CSVAGQGDEAFF.

V is TRBV7-6 and J is TRBJ1-6. Germline values: CDR1 SGHVS, CDR2 FNYEAQ. The CDR3 has 14 residues. The chain's CDR3 is CASSLGSVNSPLHF.

This sequence joins TRBV12-3 or TRBV12-4 and TRBJ1-2; TCRdb outputs TRBD1, but without DNA this stays unchecked. The CDR3 has 16 amino acids. The CDR3 loop is CASSAPLGRSIYGYTF.

The chain joins TRBV19 to TRBJ2-3; TCRdb proposes TRBD2, but this gene call is untestable without DNA. CDR3 length: 13 amino acids. CDR1 and CDR2 (germline): LNHDA, SQIVND (reference sequence). The CDR3 sequence: CASTEAGAHTQYF.

The chain couples TRBV11-3 to TRBJ2-1. Germline V gene sequence: CDR1 SGHNT, CDR2 YENEEA. The CDR3 is made up of 15 amino acids. Here the CDR3 reads CASSLDYRYDNEQFF. The variable domain in full, with the rest retrieved from reference TRBV11-3 and TRBJ2-1, is EAGVVQSPRYKIIEKKQPVAFWCNPISGHNTLYWYLQNLGQGPELLIRYENEEAVDDSQLPKDRFSAERLKGVDSTLKIQPAELGDSAVYLCASSLDYRYDNEQFFGPGTRLTVL.

The V call is TRBV12-3 or TRBV12-4, the J call TRBJ1-5; the D gene TCRdb calls, TRBD1, cannot be checked with no DNA. The CDR3 runs to 16 residues. CDR3 sequence: CASSPRGGRLEQPQHF.

The chain couples TRBV12-3 or TRBV12-4 to TRBJ1-6. There are 15 residues in the CDR3. The CDR3 region is CASSPRLLSNSPLHF.

The rearrangement uses TRBV20-1 and TRBJ2-4; TCRdb lists TRBD1, though no DNA is available to test this call. This CDR3 has 15 amino acids. The germline V gene encodes CDR1 DFQATT and CDR2 SNEGSKA (reference sequence). CDR3 in amino acids: CSAARDRVAKNIQYF.

The chain uses TRBV7-2 and TRBJ2-7. CDR3 length: 13 residues. Germline CDR1 reads SGHTA; CDR2 reads FQGNSA. This chain's CDR3 is CASRLDLTYEQYF. Variable domain in full (rest from reference TRBV7-2 and TRBJ2-7): GAGVSQSPSNKVTEKGKDVELRCDPISGHTALYWYRQSLGQGLEFLIYFQGNSAPDKSGLPSDRFSAERTGGSVSTLTIQRTQQEDSAVYLCASRLDLTYEQYFGPGTRLTVT.

The V call is TRBV5-1, the J call TRBJ2-2; with no DNA, the TCRdb D assignment of TRBD1 cannot be verified. CDR1 SGHRS and CDR2 YFSETQ come from the germline V gene. This CDR3 is 17 amino acids long. The CDR3 sequence is CASSLDMDRETSGELFF.

The V and J genes are TRBV7-8 and TRBJ1-1; absent DNA, TCRdb's TRBD1 call cannot be checked. The CDR3 contains 14 residues. Germline CDR1 and CDR2: SGHVS and FQNEAQ. The CDR3 sequence: CASSSGPRATEAFF.

The rearrangement links TRBV19 to TRBJ2-5; the D gene TCRdb calls, TRBD1, cannot be checked with no DNA. The germline gives CDR1 LNHDA, CDR2 SQIVND (reference sequence). The CDR3 sequence is 13 residues long. CDR3 amino acids: CATSGQGEKTQYF.

V gene TRBV5-1 combines with J gene TRBJ1-1; the D gene TCRdb calls, TRBD1, cannot be checked with no DNA. CDR3 size: 15 residues. The germline gives CDR1 SGHRS, CDR2 YFSETQ. The CDR3 is CASSFTGTANTEAFF.

The chain uses TRBV29-1 and TRBJ1-5; TCRdb returns TRBD1, unconfirmable since there is no DNA. This CDR3 region has 13 residues. CDR1 is SQVTM and CDR2 is ANQGSEA in the germline V gene. The CDR3 loop reads CSALQGPGQPQHF.

The chain links TRBV20-1 to TRBJ1-1. CDR3 length: 13 amino acids. Per germline, CDR1 DFQATT and CDR2 SNEGSKA (reference sequence). The CDR3 sequence: CSVQSDMNTEAFF.

The chain recombines TRBV5-4 with TRBJ2-5; TCRdb's D gene call, TRBD2, goes unchecked for lack of DNA. Germline V CDR1 and CDR2: SGHNT, YYREEE (reference sequence). The CDR3 has 17 residues. The CDR3 loop is CASSLGGLAETRETQYF.

The chain carries TRBV5-1 and TRBJ2-2; the D call of TRBD2 rests on TCRdb alone, since no DNA is present to check it. The CDR3 covers 17 residues. CDR1 is SGHRS, CDR2 YFSETQ, per germline. CDR3 region: CASSRGEVTILQGELFF. The complete variable domain, with remaining parts taken from reference TRBV5-1 and TRBJ2-2, reads KAGVTQTPRYLIKTRGQQVTLSCSPISGHRSVSWYQQTPGQGLQFLFEYFSETQRNKGNFPGRFSGRQFSNSRSEMNVSTLELGDSALYLCASSRGEVTILQGELFFGEGSRLTVL.

The rearrangement links TRBV18 to TRBJ1-1; checking the TCRdb D call of TRBD1 is not possible without DNA. The CDR3 consists of 14 residues. CDR1 is KGHSH, CDR2 LQKENI, per germline. This CDR3 reads CASSPGQSNTEAFF.